The 30 T cell receptor beta chains below come from one sample, sequenced in a study of beta chain features in type 1 diabetes. The antigens of these receptors remain unknown. Since all of the isolated RNA was reverse transcribed, expressed TCRB transcripts were what got sequenced. TCRdb keeps only in-frame clones here, not all; method: immunoSEQ multiplex PCR. The sample includes around 56,000 clones, about 50% seen only once; the top ten take around 2.7%. Study-level points and caveats: Among patients with Type 1 diabetes, TCRB CDR3s were moderately but significantly shorter in every one of the four CD4+ subsets.

Sequences were obtained from Tregs from blood. All receptors come from a woman between 35 and 50 years old with type 1 diabetes.

The rearrangement joins TRBV5-1 to TRBJ2-1, with a possible D match to TRBD1 (6 bases). The germline gives CDR1 SGHRS, CDR2 YFSETQ. Trimming shortened V by 4 bases and J by 7 bases, and 15 bases separated the two germline ends. The CDR3 has 14 amino acids. Here the CDR3 reads CASSPQGTTNEQFF. The CDR3, as DNA: TGCGCCAGCAGCCCCCAGGGGACGACTAATGAGCAGTTCTTC.

The V and J genes are TRBV6-6 and TRBJ1-5; 7 nucleotides line up with TRBD1. Unmatched junction bases numbered 7, after V lost 2 bases and J lost 3 bases. Germline CDR1 reads MNHNY; CDR2 reads SVGAGI (reference sequence). This CDR3 contains 16 residues. The CDR3 DNA reads as TGTGCCAGCAGTTACCCCACAGGGGTTCCCAATCAGCCCCAGCATTTT. Residues: CASSYPTGVPNQPQHF.

This chain joins TRBV5-1 and TRBJ1-3, with D uncertain. The V gene lost 1 base and the J gene lost 0 bases, with 8 bases spanning the gap. CDR1 is SGHRS, CDR2 YFSETQ, per germline. The CDR3 sequence is 15 residues long. The CDR3 sequence: CASSLLGDSGNTIYF. As DNA, the CDR3 is TGCGCCAGCAGCTTGTTGGGAGACTCTGGAAACACCATATATTTT.

This chain connects TRBV5-1 to TRBJ1-1; 7 bases are shared with TRBD1. Germline CDR1 reads SGHRS; CDR2 reads YFSETQ. This CDR3 contains 15 residues. Trimming cost V 4 bases and J 1 base; bases outside gene matches: 7. The CDR3 nucleotides are TGCGCCAGCAGCCCTGACAGGGTGGGGAACACTGAAGCTTTCTTT. Its translation is CASSPDRVGNTEAFF.

V usage is TRBV5-1 and J usage is TRBJ1-2; 7 bases match TRBD1. Germline CDR1 and CDR2: SGHRS and YFSETQ. The CDR3 contains 16 residues. Unmatched junction bases numbered 18, after V lost 5 bases and J lost 8 bases. The CDR3 region is CASRPREGANVVGYTF. The CDR3 nucleotides are TGCGCCAGCAGGCCGAGAGAGGGGGCCAACGTTGTCGGCTACACCTTC.

This clone was seen a handful of times. The chain employs TRBV6-5 and TRBJ2-5, with 8 positions matching TRBD1. CDR3 length: 13 amino acids. Germline CDR1 and CDR2: MNHEY and SVGAGI. The ends lost 6 bases at V and 4 bases at J; junction bases unmatched: 4. Here the CDR3 reads CASSRDRGETQYF. The CDR3 DNA sequence: TGTGCCAGCAGCCGCGACAGGGGAGAGACCCAGTACTTC.

The V gene is TRBV7-2, the J gene TRBJ2-2, with D perhaps matching TRBD1 (6 bases). Per germline, CDR1 SGHTA and CDR2 FQGNSA. This CDR3 has 14 amino acids. Trimming took off 4 bases at V and 5 bases at J, with 11 bases between the two ends. CDR3 loop: CASSSVGGTGELFF. Written as DNA, the CDR3 is TGTGCCAGCAGCTCGGTAGGGGGAACCGGGGAGCTGTTTTTT.

The rearrangement joins TRBV5-1 to TRBJ2-3; D call uncertain. This CDR3 has 13 residues. CDR1 is SGHRS and CDR2 is YFSETQ in the germline V gene. V was clipped by 0 bases and J by 4 bases, with 6 bases between them. The CDR3 DNA reads TGCGCCAGCAGCTTGGGGCAGGCAGATACGCAGTATTTT. Its protein product is CASSLGQADTQYF.

V usage is TRBV11-1 and J usage is TRBJ2-7; TRBD2 might be the D (6 bases). The V gene's germline CDR1 is SGHAT and CDR2 FQDESV (reference sequence). The CDR3 covers 13 residues. Deletions cut 5 bases from V and 3 bases from J, with 11 bases between. CDR3 sequence: CASSRDSRYEQYF. In nucleotides, the CDR3 is TGTGCCAGCAGCCGGGACTCTCGCTACGAGCAGTACTTC.

The chain uses TRBV11-2 and TRBJ2-1, with D unresolved. The CDR3 consists of 13 residues. V dropped 5 bases and J dropped 5 bases, with 10 bases sitting between them. From germline, CDR1 is SGHAT and CDR2 FQNNGV. In nucleotides, the CDR3 is TGTGCCAGCAGCCCAACTGTGAACAATGAGCAGTTCTTC. It encodes CASSPTVNNEQFF.

The chain links TRBV30 to TRBJ2-3; 7 bases map to TRBD2. The junction had 5 bases not matched to a gene; V was cut back by 6 bases and J by 2 bases. The CDR3 length is 13 residues. Germline assignment: CDR1 GTSNPN and CDR2 SVGIG (reference sequence). The CDR3 region has the DNA TGTGCCTGTAAAGCGGGACCCACAGATACGCAGTATTTT. Translation gives CACKAGPTDTQYF.

V is TRBV27 and J is TRBJ2-7, with D maybe TRBD1 (5 bases). V lost 0 bases and J 3 bases, leaving 9 bases between the germline ends. The germline CDR1 and CDR2 sequences are MNHEY and SMNVEV (reference sequence). The CDR3 runs 14 residues. CDR3 amino acids: CASSLSQGGYEQYF. The CDR3 DNA sequence: TGTGCCAGCAGTTTATCGCAGGGTGGCTACGAGCAGTACTTC.

Many counts were recorded for this clone. This specimen includes other DNA sequences encoding the same CDR3. V and J are TRBV9 and TRBJ2-1; 10 nucleotides align to TRBD2. The CDR3 has 15 amino acids. Germline values: CDR1 SGDLS, CDR2 YYNGEE. V shed 0 bases and J 5 bases; nucleotides not matched to a gene: 2. The chain's CDR3 is CASSVGTSGNNEQFF. CDR3 nucleotide sequence: TGTGCCAGCAGCGTAGGGACTAGCGGAAACAATGAGCAGTTCTTC.

This clone was detected only a few times. The rearrangement uses TRBV29-1 and TRBJ1-4; D gene uncertain. Germline V gene lookup returns CDR1 SQVTM and CDR2 ANQGSEA. V was cut by 4 bases and J by 8 bases, with 8 bases left in between. The CDR3 runs 11 residues. DNA of the CDR3: TGCAGCGTTGCGCTCGGGGAAAAACTGTTTTTT. Residues: CSVALGEKLFF.

As regards this clone: This CDR3 is also generated by other DNA sequences in the sample. The V gene is TRBV7-2, the J gene TRBJ1-4, with D tentatively TRBD1 (5 bases). This CDR3 contains 15 residues. The V end was cut by 1 base, the J end by 4 bases, with 10 bases between. Germline CDR1 is SGHTA and CDR2 is FQGNSA. The chain's CDR3 is CASSLVGGGNEKLFF. The CDR3 DNA sequence: TGTGCCAGCAGCTTAGTTGGCGGGGGTAATGAAAAACTGTTTTTT. Full variable domain (outside the CDR3, taken from reference TRBV7-2 and TRBJ1-4): GAGVSQSPSNKVTEKGKDVELRCDPISGHTALYWYRQSLGQGLEFLIYFQGNSAPDKSGLPSDRFSAERTGGSVSTLTIQRTQQEDSAVYLCASSLVGGGNEKLFFGSGTQLSVL.

The chain uses TRBV5-8 and TRBJ2-5; D not resolved. Trimming removed 5 bases from V and 7 bases from J, with 12 bases in between. The CDR3 is 12 amino acids. The germline V gene encodes CDR1 SGHTS and CDR2 YDEGEE. This CDR3 is CASRSPTGTQYF. In DNA, the CDR3 is TGTGCCAGCAGGTCCCCCACCGGGACCCAGTACTTC.

The V gene is TRBV27, the J gene TRBJ2-1; possible D gene TRBD2, 6 bases. V shed 5 bases and J shed 4 bases, with 15 bases lying between them. Germline V gene lookup returns CDR1 MNHEY and CDR2 SMNVEV (reference sequence). The length of the CDR3 is 15 residues. The CDR3 loop is CASSPGGSGYNEQFF. In nucleotides, the CDR3 is TGTGCCAGCAGTCCCGGGGGTAGCGGTTACAATGAGCAGTTCTTC.

This clone was seen a few times. This chain connects TRBV29-1 to TRBJ2-2, with 8 bases identical to TRBD2. The length of the CDR3 is 13 residues. The V and J ends lost 6 bases and 6 bases, in that order; junction bases with no gene match: 6. Germline loops: CDR1 SQVTM, CDR2 ANQGSEA. The CDR3 is CSVKREGAGELFF. As DNA, the CDR3 is TGCAGCGTCAAACGGGAGGGTGCCGGGGAGCTGTTTTTT.

In its sample, this clone was seen a few times. The chain uses TRBV7-2 and TRBJ1-1; a possible D gene is TRBD1 (5 bases). Trimming removed 6 bases from V and 4 bases from J, with 15 bases in between. The CDR3 is 14 residues long. Per germline, CDR1 SGHTA and CDR2 FQGNSA. The CDR3 bases are TGTGCCAGCAGTAGGGGAGGGATTGGCACTGAAGCTTTCTTT. It specifies CASSRGGIGTEAFF.

The V gene is TRBV5-1, the J gene TRBJ2-1; 9 nucleotides line up with TRBD1. Germline CDR1 reads SGHRS; CDR2 reads YFSETQ. The CDR3 has 13 residues. Trimming at V came to 3 bases and at J to 8 bases, leaving 3 bases not matched to a gene. CDR3 coding DNA: TGCGCCAGCAGCTATGACAGGGGGGATGAGCAGTTCTTC. It is translated as CASSYDRGDEQFF.

The V and J genes are TRBV27 and TRBJ1-6, with D perhaps matching TRBD1 (5 bases). V was shortened by 6 bases and J by 8 bases, with 14 bases between the two germline ends. Germline CDR1 reads MNHEY; CDR2 reads SMNVEV (reference sequence). The CDR3 is 14 amino acids. The DNA for the CDR3 is TGTGCCAGCAGAATTTCAGGGTGGGATTCACCCCTCCACTTT. Its protein is CASRISGWDSPLHF.

The V gene is TRBV2, the J gene TRBJ2-1, with 14 nucleotides matching TRBD2. Per germline, CDR1 SNHLY and CDR2 FYNNEI. The CDR3 contains 15 residues. Losses at the gene ends were 7 bases for V and 8 bases for J; bases not matched to a gene: 7. The CDR3 spells CASTPGLAGAYEQFF. DNA of the CDR3: TGTGCCAGCACCCCGGGACTAGCGGGAGCATATGAGCAGTTCTTC.

V usage is TRBV5-4 and J usage is TRBJ2-7; 9 bases are shared with TRBD2. Germline V CDR1 and CDR2: SGHNT, YYREEE (reference sequence). This CDR3 contains 15 residues. V lost 3 bases and J lost 0; bases outside the gene matches: 4. The CDR3 bases are TGTGCCAGCAGCTCTAGCGGGGCAAGCTCCTACGAGCAGTACTTC. Translation gives CASSSSGASSYEQYF.

This CDR3 reads CASSLQGARGDTQYF. DNA of the CDR3: TGTGCCAGCAGTTTACAGGGGGCGCGAGGAGATACGCAGTATTTT. The V and J genes are TRBV6-5 and TRBJ2-3; 9 positions agree with TRBD1. Germline CDR1 is MNHEY and CDR2 is SVGAGI. V was pared by 4 bases and J by 5 bases, with 7 bases of the junction left unmatched. CDR3 size: 15 residues.

The sample holds many counts of this clone. The V and J genes are TRBV4-3 and TRBJ2-3; 9 bases agree with TRBD1. The CDR3 has 17 residues. Looked up from germline, CDR1 is LGHNA and CDR2 is YSLEER. V dropped 2 bases and J dropped 2; count of bases not matched to a gene: 8. CDR3 region: CASSQLRGDRVTDTQYF. DNA of the CDR3: TGCGCCAGCAGCCAACTTCGGGGGGACAGGGTCACAGATACGCAGTATTTT.

The V call is TRBV2, the J call TRBJ1-5; a weak D match, TRBD1 (5 bases). The germline V gene has CDR1 SNHLY and CDR2 FYNNEI. The CDR3 sequence is 12 residues long. Trimming removed 4 bases from V and 10 bases from J, with 11 bases in between. This chain's CDR3 is CASSVGGDPQHF. The CDR3 nucleotides are TGTGCCAGCAGTGTAGGAGGGGATCCCCAGCATTTT.

The chain is built from TRBV4-2 and TRBJ1-4; no clear D. The germline V gene has CDR1 LGHNA and CDR2 YNFKEQ. The V gene lost 1 base and the J gene lost 8 bases, with 17 bases spanning the gap. This CDR3 has 16 amino acids. CDR3 region: CASSQALGRVVEKLFF. CDR3 sequence (DNA): TGTGCCAGCAGCCAAGCCCTAGGGAGGGTAGTGGAAAAACTGTTTTTT.

The chain uses TRBV7-2 and TRBJ2-4; D gene uncertain. The CDR3 covers 14 residues. In germline, CDR1 is SGHTA, CDR2 FQGNSA. Trimming removed 1 base from V and 7 bases from J, with 11 bases in between. The CDR3 DNA sequence: TGTGCCAGCAGCTTAGACCAGGCCCTGAACATTCAGTACTTC. As protein: CASSLDQALNIQYF.

The CDR3 region is CASSQTRYTEAFF. The CDR3 nucleotides are TGCGCCAGCAGCCAAACGCGCTACACTGAAGCTTTCTTT. The V call is TRBV5-1, the J call TRBJ1-1; no clear D. The CDR3 covers 13 residues. The V end was cut by 4 bases, the J end by 3 bases, with 10 bases between. Germline CDR1 SGHRS, CDR2 YFSETQ.

This clone was observed a few times. The chain joins TRBV2 to TRBJ1-5; D possibly corresponds to TRBD1 (6 bases). V lost 8 bases to trimming and J lost 2 bases, with 10 bases between them. The CDR3 runs 13 residues. Looked up from germline, CDR1 is SNHLY and CDR2 is FYNNEI. In DNA, the CDR3 is TGTGCCAGCCGGGCAGGGGGCAATCAGCCCCAGCATTTT. Translation gives CASRAGGNQPQHF.